The rows below give T cell receptor beta chains drawn from one sample of a study of monozygotic twins with inflammatory bowel disease. TCRdb reprocessed the 5' RACE reads, keeping one entry per CDR3 protein, no DNA. Reported are 200,000 to 250,000 distinct CDR3 sequences; the ten largest clones contain under 8.5%. The specimen was blood. These receptors all stem from a human donor with ulcerative colitis or Crohn's disease, or a healthy co-twin of an affected twin (not recorded which). Both conserved end residues are part of each CDR3.

V	J	CDR3
TRBV6-1	TRBJ1-6	CASSRGTPSSYNSPLHF
TRBV29-1	TRBJ2-7	CSVTSGRYEQYF
TRBV2	TRBJ2-2	CASSEPVNTGELFF
TRBV5-1	TRBJ1-2	CASSLNQQNYGYTF
TRBV21-1	TRBJ2-5	CASSNQRGDQETQYF
TRBV20-1	TRBJ2-7	CSARGDKERLTSYEQYF
TRBV7-9	TRBJ2-7	CASSLLDPREQYF
TRBV29-1	TRBJ2-7	CSVGAALSSYEQYF
TRBV4-2	TRBJ2-1	CASSGGTTGDNEQFF
TRBV12-3/TRBV12-4	TRBJ2-5	CASGELGETQYF
TRBV5-1	TRBJ2-2	CASGSGTGRTGELFF
TRBV12-3/TRBV12-4	TRBJ1-5	CASSPSVGGRPQHF
TRBV27	TRBJ2-7	CASSPGLAGVEQYF
TRBV29-1	TRBJ2-1	CSVDWTSIPEQFF
TRBV19	TRBJ2-2	CASSIMRTGELFF
TRBV18	TRBJ1-1	CASRRGLSVEAFF
TRBV29-1	TRBJ2-3	CSVVGETSTDTQYF
TRBV27	TRBJ1-2	CASSPYPPEGYTF
TRBV5-4	TRBJ2-5	CASSKGGLAEETQYF
TRBV15	TRBJ2-2	CATSRASLAVNTGELFF
TRBV19	TRBJ1-3	CASSDSTGGLPGDTIYF
TRBV12-3/TRBV12-4	TRBJ1-5	CASSLTGKRQPQHF
TRBV5-6	TRBJ1-4	CASSLGGARSEKLFF
TRBV7-6	TRBJ1-6	CASSLGGSSVQNSPLHF
TRBV12-3/TRBV12-4	TRBJ2-2	CASSSHRGMSGELFF
TRBV28	TRBJ1-2	CASSLRPGVLYGYTF
TRBV2	TRBJ1-2	CASSEQLYDYTF
TRBV27	TRBJ2-5	CATSLRGTGGLYF
TRBV7-2	TRBJ1-2	CASSLDIGGYTF
TRBV5-1	TRBJ2-2	CASSRGPGELFF
TRBV3-1	TRBJ2-1	CASSQENKNEQFF
TRBV10-3	TRBJ1-2	CAIRRTGQNYGYTF
TRBV20-1	TRBJ2-1	CSASTSLEQFF
TRBV7-2	TRBJ1-2	CASSLYGTGNNYGYTF
TRBV12-3/TRBV12-4	TRBJ1-1	CASSWGTGVVNTEAFF
TRBV6-5	TRBJ1-2	CASSYSGRGIDYTF
TRBV28	TRBJ2-7	CASSFRAGEQYF
TRBV11-2	TRBJ1-1	CASSLVSGNTEAFF
TRBV4-3	TRBJ2-3	CASSQDSSGLHTDTQYF
TRBV12-5	TRBJ2-2	CASGFPTGVMAGELFF
TRBV27	TRBJ2-2	CASSFGPVTGELFF
TRBV5-1	TRBJ2-7	CASSAEGQVMYEQYF
TRBV29-1	TRBJ1-1	CSVEGTAPEYTEAFF
TRBV4-1	TRBJ1-1	CASSQDRAAGGTEAFF
TRBV30	TRBJ1-1	CAWIRTGVNTEAFF
TRBV12-3/TRBV12-4	TRBJ2-4	CASAGWEAKNIQYF
TRBV18	TRBJ1-5	CASSAGALNSNQPQHF
TRBV5-1	TRBJ2-4	CASSLASTSAGFQYF
TRBV18	TRBJ1-4	CASSPRQGEANEKLFF